Listed below are T cell receptor beta chains from one sample, sequenced in a study of T cell repertoires in ileal Crohn's disease. Generated by immunoSEQ multiplex PCR, the TCRdb table keeps only in-frame clones and is missing some. Among roughly 62,000 clones, less than 90% were seen once, and the ten largest hold roughly 2%. Sequencing used ileal tissue. The receptors shown here come from an adult with Crohn's disease. The CDR3 runs from the conserved cysteine through the conserved F or W. D genes are given only for firm matches. Only some rows state a clone size, as once, few, many or a class for expanded clones.

D gene: -; V gene: TRBV27; J gene: TRBJ1-1; clone size: -; CDR3 protein: CASSFRGGEAFF; CDR3 DNA: TGTGCCAGCAGTTTCAGGGGAGGGGAAGCTTTCTTT
D gene: -; V gene: TRBV9; J gene: TRBJ2-5; clone size: -; CDR3 protein: CASSVSGETQYF; CDR3 DNA: TGTGCCAGCAGCGTCAGCGGGGAGACCCAGTACTTC
D gene: TRBD2; V gene: TRBV4-1; J gene: TRBJ2-1; clone size: once; CDR3 protein: CASSGGDEQFF; CDR3 DNA: TGCGCCAGCAGTGGGGGGGATGAGCAGTTCTTC
D gene: -; V gene: TRBV11-3; J gene: TRBJ2-4; clone size: -; CDR3 protein: CASSSKEVQKNIQYF; CDR3 DNA: TGTGCCAGCAGCTCCAAGGAGGTCCAAAAAAACATTCAGTACTTC
D gene: TRBD1; V gene: TRBV18; J gene: TRBJ1-3; clone size: -; CDR3 protein: CASSPTGADRRNTIYF; CDR3 DNA: TGTGCCAGCTCACCAACAGGGGCGGACCGACGGAACACCATATATTTT
D gene: TRBD2; V gene: TRBV7-6; J gene: TRBJ2-3; clone size: -; CDR3 protein: CASSRAGGVADTQYF; CDR3 DNA: TGTGCCAGCAGCCGCGCCGGGGGGGTCGCAGATACGCAGTATTTT
D gene: -; V gene: TRBV5-6; J gene: TRBJ1-2; clone size: -; CDR3 protein: CASSFNEVGGYTF; CDR3 DNA: TGTGCCAGCAGCTTTAACGAGGTTGGTGGCTACACCTTC
D gene: -; V gene: TRBV5-6; J gene: TRBJ1-2; clone size: once; CDR3 protein: CASSLVSHEYTF; CDR3 DNA: TGTGCCAGCAGCTTGGTATCGCACGAGTACACCTTC
D gene: TRBD1; V gene: TRBV9; J gene: TRBJ1-1; clone size: -; CDR3 protein: CASSAPPGQGANTEAFF; CDR3 DNA: TGTGCCAGCAGCGCCCCCCCGGGACAGGGAGCGAACACTGAAGCTTTCTTT
D gene: TRBD2; V gene: TRBV13; J gene: TRBJ2-3; clone size: -; CDR3 protein: CASSLARLAGAGPDTQYF; CDR3 DNA: TGTGCCAGCAGCTTAGCGAGACTAGCGGGAGCGGGCCCAGATACGCAGTATTTT
D gene: -; V gene: TRBV18; J gene: TRBJ2-5; clone size: -; CDR3 protein: CASSPSKRETQYF; CDR3 DNA: TGTGCCAGCTCACCTTCGAAGAGGGAGACCCAGTACTTC
D gene: TRBD1; V gene: TRBV6-5; J gene: TRBJ1-2; clone size: -; CDR3 protein: CASSSTGNYGYTF; CDR3 DNA: TGTGCCAGCAGCTCGACAGGGAACTATGGCTACACCTTC
D gene: -; V gene: TRBV18; J gene: TRBJ2-2; clone size: -; CDR3 protein: CASSPTRVVVTNTGELFF; CDR3 DNA: TGTGCCAGCTCACCCACCCGTGTCGTAGTTACGAACACCGGGGAGCTGTTTTTT
D gene: -; V gene: TRBV2; J gene: TRBJ1-3; clone size: -; CDR3 protein: CASSEARLRVGPGNTIYF; CDR3 DNA: TGTGCCAGCAGTGAAGCGCGTTTGAGGGTGGGTCCTGGAAACACCATATATTTT
D gene: TRBD1; V gene: TRBV9; J gene: TRBJ2-2; clone size: -; CDR3 protein: CASSVRTGNTGELFF; CDR3 DNA: TGTGCCAGCAGCGTTAGGACAGGGAATACCGGGGAGCTGTTTTTT
D gene: -; V gene: TRBV5-6; J gene: TRBJ1-1; clone size: -; CDR3 protein: CASSLLSQNEAFF; CDR3 DNA: TGTGCCAGCAGCTTGCTTTCACAGAATGAAGCTTTCTTT
D gene: -; V gene: TRBV10-3; J gene: TRBJ1-5; clone size: once; CDR3 protein: CAISGQADQPQHF; CDR3 DNA: TGTGCCATCAGCGGACAAGCCGATCAGCCCCAGCATTTT
D gene: -; V gene: TRBV6-5; J gene: TRBJ1-1; clone size: -; CDR3 protein: CASSYGGNTEAFF; CDR3 DNA: TGTGCCAGCAGTTACGGCGGGAACACTGAAGCTTTCTTT
D gene: TRBD1; V gene: TRBV10-1; J gene: TRBJ1-1; clone size: -; CDR3 protein: CASSGQANTEAFF; CDR3 DNA: TGCGCCAGCAGCGGACAGGCCAACACTGAAGCTTTCTTT
D gene: TRBD1; V gene: TRBV28; J gene: TRBJ1-1; clone size: few; CDR3 protein: CASTWTGWTEAFF; CDR3 DNA: TGTGCCAGCACCTGGACAGGGTGGACTGAAGCTTTCTTT
D gene: -; V gene: TRBV14; J gene: TRBJ2-4; clone size: -; CDR3 protein: CASSPGAKNIQYF; CDR3 DNA: TGTGCCAGCAGCCCAGGGGCCAAAAACATTCAGTACTTC
D gene: -; V gene: TRBV14; J gene: TRBJ1-1; clone size: few; CDR3 protein: CASSQFMGANTEAFF; CDR3 DNA: TGTGCCAGCAGCCAATTTATGGGGGCGAACACTGAAGCTTTCTTT
D gene: -; V gene: TRBV10-3; J gene: TRBJ1-4; clone size: once; CDR3 protein: CAISAELEKLFF; CDR3 DNA: TGTGCCATCAGCGCCGAACTCGAAAAACTGTTTTTT
D gene: TRBD1; V gene: TRBV4-1; J gene: TRBJ2-7; clone size: few; CDR3 protein: CASSPPQGALGEQYF; CDR3 DNA: TGCGCCAGCAGCCCCCCTCAGGGGGCGCTCGGAGAGCAGTACTTC
D gene: -; V gene: TRBV19; J gene: TRBJ1-3; clone size: few; CDR3 protein: CASSLEGNTIYF; CDR3 DNA: TGTGCCAGCTCGCTAGAGGGAAACACCATATATTTT
D gene: -; V gene: TRBV4-1; J gene: TRBJ1-1; clone size: once; CDR3 protein: CASSQVIYSPNTEAFF; CDR3 DNA: TGCGCCAGCAGCCAAGTTATTTACAGCCCGAACACTGAAGCTTTCTTT
D gene: TRBD1; V gene: TRBV18; J gene: TRBJ1-5; clone size: -; CDR3 protein: CASSPPRTGVGNQPQHF; CDR3 DNA: TGTGCCAGCTCACCACCCCGGACAGGGGTTGGCAATCAGCCCCAGCATTTT
D gene: TRBD1; V gene: TRBV4-1; J gene: TRBJ1-5; clone size: -; CDR3 protein: CASRYRQGGQPQHF; CDR3 DNA: TGCGCCAGCAGATACAGACAGGGCGGTCAGCCCCAGCATTTT
D gene: -; V gene: TRBV5-4; J gene: TRBJ1-3; clone size: -; CDR3 protein: CASSLGSRQSGNTIYF; CDR3 DNA: TGTGCCAGCAGCTTGGGATCTCGACAGTCTGGAAACACCATATATTTT
D gene: TRBD1; V gene: TRBV5-4; J gene: TRBJ1-1; clone size: once; CDR3 protein: CASSLRHRGTEAFF; CDR3 DNA: TGTGCCAGCAGCTTGCGGCACAGGGGCACTGAAGCTTTCTTT
D gene: -; V gene: TRBV6-5; J gene: TRBJ1-2; clone size: once; CDR3 protein: CASSYSGFGGYGYTF; CDR3 DNA: TGTGCCAGCAGTTACAGCGGGTTCGGGGGCTATGGCTACACCTTC
D gene: -; V gene: TRBV19; J gene: TRBJ1-1; clone size: -; CDR3 protein: CASSIGTVTEAFF; CDR3 DNA: TGTGCCAGTAGTATAGGGACTGTTACTGAAGCTTTCTTT
D gene: -; V gene: TRBV9; J gene: TRBJ2-3; clone size: -; CDR3 protein: CASSVATSPTDTQYF; CDR3 DNA: TGTGCCAGCAGCGTAGCTACTTCACCCACAGATACGCAGTATTTT
D gene: TRBD1; V gene: TRBV6-6; J gene: TRBJ2-3; clone size: -; CDR3 protein: CASSPPGQGLDTQYF; CDR3 DNA: TGTGCCAGCAGTCCACCGGGACAGGGGTTAGATACGCAGTATTTT
D gene: -; V gene: TRBV6-1; J gene: TRBJ1-4; clone size: -; CDR3 protein: CASSDWFGTTNEKLFF; CDR3 DNA: TGTGCCAGCAGTGATTGGTTCGGGACAACTAATGAAAAACTGTTTTTT
D gene: -; V gene: TRBV4-2; J gene: TRBJ1-5; clone size: -; CDR3 protein: CASSQDRGSYQPQHF; CDR3 DNA: TGTGCCAGCAGCCAAGACAGGGGCTCGTATCAGCCCCAGCATTTT
D gene: -; V gene: TRBV6-6; J gene: TRBJ1-5; clone size: -; CDR3 protein: CASSLLTGSSNQPQHF; CDR3 DNA: TGTGCCAGCAGTTTACTAACAGGGTCTAGCAATCAGCCCCAGCATTTT
D gene: -; V gene: TRBV6-9; J gene: TRBJ2-7; clone size: -; CDR3 protein: CATHKDKYEQYF; CDR3 DNA: TGTGCCACCCATAAAGACAAATACGAGCAGTACTTC
D gene: TRBD2; V gene: TRBV11-2; J gene: TRBJ2-7; clone size: few; CDR3 protein: CASSLAGGIDEQYF; CDR3 DNA: TGTGCCAGCAGCCTAGCGGGAGGGATCGACGAGCAGTACTTC
D gene: -; V gene: TRBV27; J gene: TRBJ2-7; clone size: -; CDR3 protein: CASSEGSYEQYF; CDR3 DNA: TGTGCCAGCAGTGAGGGCTCCTACGAGCAGTACTTC
D gene: -; V gene: TRBV5-1; J gene: TRBJ1-4; clone size: -; CDR3 protein: CASSPPESFATNEKLFF; CDR3 DNA: TGCGCCAGCAGCCCGCCAGAAAGTTTTGCAACTAATGAAAAACTGTTTTTT
D gene: -; V gene: TRBV6-5; J gene: TRBJ1-2; clone size: -; CDR3 protein: CASSYSETPEFYGYTF; CDR3 DNA: TGTGCCAGCAGTTACTCGGAGACCCCAGAATTCTATGGCTACACCTTC
D gene: TRBD1; V gene: TRBV29-1; J gene: TRBJ1-2; clone size: -; CDR3 protein: CSVEAGTGDDYTF; CDR3 DNA: TGCAGCGTTGAAGCCGGGACAGGTGACGACTACACCTTC